Included here is one T cell receptor (beta chain) sequence, with context. Its cognate antigen has yet to be identified. Nothing much larger sits one base from this clone, and base qualities are not available. V is pared back by 3 bases and J by 4 bases, with 17 bases lying between the germline termini. The germline V gene (reference sequence) supplies CDR1 SEHNR and CDR2 FQNEAQ. The cysteine opens and the phenylalanine closes a CDR3 of 16 amino acids. Left in the record is the CDR3 DNA by itself, 48 bases read in frame from the first base. Genomic DNA was extracted from sorted cells for sequencing of the TCRbeta CDR3 region. The immunoSEQ Assay was used for sequencing of TCRbeta CDR3 regions. What TCRdb holds here is the immuneACCESS table cut down to in-frame rearrangements. Part of the clones is not present; checked against another copy, under half of the missing clones reflect an unresolved V gene, and the others are unexplained. This sample has about 20,000 clones in its table, and just under 90% of those were observed once. Together, the top ten hold 20% to 30% of the sample.

The trial excluded patients who had a history of autoimmune disease or who were on systemic immunosuppression. Peripheral blood for TCR sequencing was collected from all dose cohorts at baseline, on cycle 4 day 1, and on cycle 7 day 1. Samples came from an open-label, multicenter, first-in-human phase I dose-escalation trial of ivuxolimab. Adults with locally advanced or metastatic head and neck squamous cell, hepatocellular, melanoma or renal cell carcinoma were enrolled in the trial. Before TCR sequencing, CD4+ and CD8+ T cells were separately sorted from peripheral blood. This sample is part of a study of OX40 agonist ivuxolimab in advanced cancers. For the study in its entirety: The costimulatory receptor OX40 (CD134) was targeted by ivuxolimab, a fully human IgG2 agonistic monoclonal antibody. The paper covers the monotherapy dose-escalation part of the phase I ivuxolimab trial, which included N ≈ 50 patients. Among the approximately 50 dose-escalation patients, some 20 had hepatocellular carcinoma, roughly 15 melanoma, 9 renal cell carcinoma and 9 head and neck cancer. Patients were allowed to have had prior anti-PD-1, anti-PD-L1 or anti-CTLA-4 therapy, and roughly 40% of the dose-escalation patients had been treated with checkpoint inhibitors. Intravenous ivuxolimab was administered to patients every 2 weeks at six dose levels: 0.01, 0.1, 0.3, 1.5, 3 and 10 mg/kg. Peripheral TCRbeta sequencing aimed to test whether ivuxolimab altered TCR sequence diversity and caused clonal T-cell expansion. The dose-escalation cohort was around 83% male with a mean age of about 58 years, ranging from 23 to 79. Three dose-escalation patients achieved partial responses, one with hepatocellular carcinoma and two with cutaneous melanoma.

Study-wide findings and limitations: Low levels of normalized T-cell clonal expansion were also seen in some nonresponding patients. Antigen specificity was not determined for the clonally expanded peripheral T cells. After ivuxolimab, CD8+ T cells had more expanded clones than CD4+ T cells on average. In partial responders in the 0.1-3.0 mg/kg groups, normalized peripheral clonal expansion was found to be among the lowest, especially among CD8+ T cells. Clonal expansion of both CD4+ and CD8+ blood T cells was observed from baseline to week 6 at doses 0.1 to 3.0 mg/kg.

This receptor was identified in an adult with an advanced solid tumor such as melanoma, head and neck, liver or kidney cancer. The rearrangement joined TRBV7-9 to TRBJ2-3; perhaps TRBD1 is the D gene, with 5 bases matching. The sample in question was CD4+ or CD8+ T cells sorted from blood, obtained in a trial of the OX40 agonist ivuxolimab. CDR3 loop: CASSFRQSLVSDTQYF. Here is the DNA: TGTGCCAGCAGCTTTAGACAGAGCTTGGTCTCAGATACGCAGTATTTT. Supplemented by the reference TRBV7-9 and TRBJ2-3 proteins around the CDR3, the complete variable domain is DTGVSQNPRHKITKRGQNVTFRCDPISEHNRLYWYRQTLGQGPEFLTYFQNEAQLEKSRLLSDRFSAERPKGSFSTLEIQRTEQGDSAMYLCASSFRQSLVSDTQYFGPGTRLTVL.